Listed below are T cell receptor beta chains from one sample, sequenced in a study of human T cells and chemical hapten exposure. TCRdb redid the calling of the RACE reads with MiXCR, one entry per CDR3 protein. The sample yields approximately 370,000 distinct CDR3 sequences, around 5.5% seen once. The sequencing used whole blood, collected in connection with sensitization to the hapten diphenylcyclopropenone (DPC). These receptors all stem from a young woman with alopecia areata. Some clones in this sample may be carry-over from other donors' samples. Both conserved end residues are part of each CDR3. Each record gives: J gene, D gene, V gene, clone size, CDR3 protein, CDR3 DNA. A D gene is named only where the DNA matches it firmly. For some rows the clone size is stated as once, few or many, or as a class when expanded; others skip it.

J: TRBJ2-2
D: NA
V: TRBV6-5
size: NA
CDR3: CASSRSTGAYTGELFF
DNA: TGTGCCAGCAGTCGTTCAACGGGGGCTTACACCGGGGAGCTGTTTTTT

J: TRBJ1-2
D: NA
V: TRBV20-1
size: NA
CDR3: CSAREGRFYGYTF
DNA: TGCAGTGCTAGGGAAGGGCGGTTCTATGGCTACACCTTC

J: TRBJ2-3
D: NA
V: TRBV7-2
size: many
CDR3: CASSFGTAPDTQYF
DNA: TGTGCCAGCAGCTTCGGAACAGCGCCAGATACGCAGTATTTT

J: TRBJ2-2
D: TRBD2
V: TRBV7-6
size: many
CDR3: CASSSGLAANTGELFF
DNA: TGTGCCAGCAGCTCTGGACTAGCGGCGAACACCGGGGAGCTGTTTTTT

J: TRBJ2-7
D: NA
V: TRBV2
size: NA
CDR3: CASKPGVSYEQYF
DNA: TGTGCCAGCAAACCGGGGGTCTCCTACGAGCAGTACTTC

J: TRBJ2-1
D: TRBD2
V: TRBV7-8
size: few
CDR3: CASSPRTAGAGGYNEQFF
DNA: TGTGCCAGCAGCCCTCGGACGGCCGGGGCGGGGGGATACAATGAGCAGTTCTTC

J: TRBJ2-2
D: TRBD2
V: TRBV28
size: NA
CDR3: CASSLGLGAGANTGELFF
DNA: TGTGCCAGCAGTTTAGGGCTGGGAGCGGGGGCAAACACCGGGGAGCTGTTTTTT

J: TRBJ2-7
D: NA
V: TRBV20-1
size: NA
CDR3: CSASDFELTRQYF
DNA: TGCAGTGCTAGTGATTTTGAACTGACAAGACAGTACTTC

J: TRBJ2-3
D: NA
V: TRBV24-1
size: few
CDR3: CATSDDSLGTQYF
DNA: TGTGCCACCAGTGACGACTCCCTCGGGACGCAGTATTTT

J: TRBJ1-2
D: TRBD1
V: TRBV7-3
size: NA
CDR3: CASSFGQGFGYTF
DNA: TGTGCCAGCAGCTTCGGACAGGGTTTTGGCTACACCTTC

J: TRBJ1-3
D: NA
V: TRBV18
size: many
CDR3: CASSPIPGSGNTIYF
DNA: TGTGCCAGCTCACCAATTCCAGGGTCTGGAAACACCATATATTTT

J: TRBJ1-2
D: NA
V: TRBV7-9
size: few
CDR3: CASSHSRSTATSLFYGYTF
DNA: TGTGCCAGCAGCCACTCAAGATCGACAGCTACATCCTTGTTCTATGGCTACACCTTC

J: TRBJ1-5
D: TRBD1
V: TRBV28
size: NA
CDR3: CASSFRDRARLVDQPQHF
DNA: TGTGCCAGCAGTTTTCGGGACAGGGCGAGGTTGGTCGATCAGCCCCAGCATTTT

J: TRBJ2-5
D: NA
V: TRBV5-1
size: few
CDR3: CASSLTAGHQETQYF
DNA: TGCGCCAGCAGCTTAACGGCGGGACACCAAGAGACCCAGTACTTC

J: TRBJ1-2
D: NA
V: TRBV20-1
size: few
CDR3: CSAMGLWGGYGAGYTF
DNA: TGCAGTGCTATGGGACTATGGGGGGGCTATGGAGCTGGCTACACCTTC

J: TRBJ2-3
D: NA
V: TRBV5-1
size: many
CDR3: CASSFGLLTDTQYF
DNA: TGCGCCAGCAGCTTCGGACTACTCACAGATACGCAGTATTTT

J: TRBJ1-2
D: NA
V: TRBV20-1
size: NA
CDR3: CSALDGIYGYTF
DNA: TGCAGTGCTTTAGACGGAATCTATGGCTACACCTTC

J: TRBJ1-4
D: NA
V: TRBV25-1
size: few
CDR3: CASRLNEKLFF
DNA: TGTGCCAGCCGTCTTAATGAAAAACTGTTTTTT

J: TRBJ1-3
D: NA
V: TRBV3-1
size: many
CDR3: CASSQEGFGNTIYF
DNA: TGTGCCAGCAGCCAAGAAGGGTTTGGAAACACCATATATTTT

J: TRBJ2-1
D: NA
V: TRBV7-2
size: many
CDR3: CASSVAGGREQFF
DNA: TGTGCCAGCAGCGTAGCTGGAGGCAGGGAGCAGTTCTTC

J: TRBJ1-2
D: NA
V: TRBV7-3
size: NA
CDR3: CASSPAPGRSDYGYTF
DNA: TGTGCCAGCAGCCCCGCTCCAGGTCGAAGTGACTATGGCTACACCTTC

J: TRBJ1-2
D: NA
V: TRBV6-2/TRBV6-3
size: many
CDR3: CASLREGDYNGYTF
DNA: TGTGCCAGCCTCCGAGAAGGGGACTACAATGGCTACACCTTC

J: TRBJ1-2
D: TRBD1
V: TRBV29-1
size: many
CDR3: CSGEGGDYGYTF
DNA: TGCAGCGGTGAAGGGGGCGACTATGGCTACACCTTC

J: TRBJ1-3
D: NA
V: TRBV6-5
size: NA
CDR3: CASSPIGMVGNTIYF
DNA: TGTGCCAGCAGCCCGATCGGAATGGTTGGAAACACCATATATTTT